Listed here are 29 T cell receptor beta chains from one sample, sequenced in a study of blood T cell repertoires in COVID-19. The assay was immunoSEQ multiplex PCR, and TCRdb's table has in-frame clones only and misses some. The sample contains tens of thousands of clones, approximately 94% of which appear only once. The sequenced sample was peripheral blood. All receptors come from a human donor with active COVID-19. The donor label of this sample is uncertain.

The rearrangement joins TRBV18 to TRBJ2-2; 9 nucleotides line up with TRBD1. V was clipped by 3 bases and J by 6 bases; unmatched bases: 20. Germline-derived CDR1 and CDR2 are KGHSH and LQKENI. The CDR3 extends over 20 amino acids. In DNA, the CDR3 is TGTGCCAGCTCACCCCAACCCGGTTCCGGCGGACAGGGGATTGCCGGGGAGCTGTTTTTT. It translates to CASSPQPGSGGQGIAGELFF.

V usage is TRBV5-3 and J usage is TRBJ2-7; 12 bases are a match to TRBD2. TRBV5-3 has ORF status, its function being uncertain. The V segment lost 5 bases and the J segment 5 bases; nucleotides outside the gene matches: 5. This CDR3 has 14 residues. CDR3 nucleotide sequence: TGTGCCAGAAGTCCTAGCGGGAGGGCCCACGAGCAGTACTTC. Translating it yields CARSPSGRAHEQYF.

The count of this clone is one. This chain links TRBV6-2 or TRBV6-3 with TRBJ2-3, with 13 bases aligning to TRBD2. The CDR3 runs to 18 residues. V dropped 5 bases and J dropped 8; count of bases not matched to a gene: 16. Germline V gives CDR1 MNHEY, CDR2 SVGEGT. As DNA, the CDR3 is TGTGCCAGCAGTCGGACTAGCGGGGGCCCCCTTCCATATGGTACGCAGTATTTT. This gives the protein CASSRTSGGPLPYGTQYF.

V gene TRBV7-9 combines with J gene TRBJ2-5; D not resolved. Germline V gene lookup returns CDR1 SEHNR and CDR2 FQNEAQ (reference sequence). Trimming pared 1 base from V and 0 bases from J, leaving 6 bases between. The CDR3 loop spans 14 amino acids. CDR3 nucleotide sequence: TGTGCCAGCAGCTTAGGGCATAACCAAGAGACCCAGTACTTC. It yields the protein CASSLGHNQETQYF.

This chain joins TRBV10-1 and TRBJ2-2; TRBD1 matches 10 bases. J was trimmed by 7 bases and V by 2 bases; bases with no gene match: 4. CDR1 and CDR2 (germline): WNHNN, SYGVQD (reference sequence). The CDR3 totals 15 residues. CDR3 nucleotide sequence: TGCGCCAGCAGTGAGCGCGGGACAGGGGTCGGGGAGCTGTTTTTT. This codes for CASSERGTGVGELFF.

The chain is built from TRBV11-3 and TRBJ2-7, with 10 bases lining up with TRBD2. This CDR3 contains 14 residues. Germline V CDR1 and CDR2: SGHNT, YENEEA. V shed 4 bases and J 6 bases; nucleotides not matched to a gene: 6. The CDR3 is CASSSGTSAGEQYF. CDR3 in DNA: TGTGCCAGCAGCTCCGGGACTAGCGCCGGCGAGCAGTACTTC.

V gene TRBV27 combines with J gene TRBJ2-1; D possibly corresponds to TRBD1 (6 bases). V lost 8 bases to trimming and J lost 9 bases, with 20 bases between them. The germline V gene encodes CDR1 MNHEY and CDR2 SMNVEV (reference sequence). This CDR3 contains 14 residues. The CDR3 is CASGTTGSGSEQFF. CDR3 in DNA: TGTGCCAGCGGAACTACAGGGTCAGGGAGTGAGCAGTTCTTC.

This clone was seen only once. The genes are TRBV5-1 and TRBJ1-1; unclear D gene. Trimming stripped 6 bases from V and 4 bases from J, with 22 bases between. The CDR3 has 16 residues. The V gene's germline CDR1 is SGHRS and CDR2 YFSETQ. The CDR3 spells CASNPPGLRGSTEAFF. CDR3 bases: TGCGCCAGCAACCCCCCCGGGCTCCGAGGGAGCACTGAAGCTTTCTTT.

The chain combines TRBV15 with TRBJ2-7, with unresolved D. Trimming left V 0 bases short and J 4 bases short, with 7 bases between. Germline assignment: CDR1 LNHNV and CDR2 YYDKDF (reference sequence). This CDR3 has 13 residues. The CDR3 region is CATSRDPSYEQYF. The DNA of the CDR3 is TGTGCCACCAGCAGAGATCCCTCTTACGAGCAGTACTTC.

The chain carries TRBV6-5 and TRBJ2-5, with TRBD1 identical over 7 bases. Trimming removed 7 bases from V and 1 base from J; junction bases left unmatched: 3. The CDR3 runs to 13 residues. Germline V CDR1 and CDR2: MNHEY, SVGAGI. The CDR3 DNA sequence: TGTGCCAGCACGGGACAGCTCCAAGAGACCCAGTACTTC. Translating it yields CASTGQLQETQYF.

This rearrangement joins TRBV10-3 to TRBJ2-5, with 9 positions matching TRBD1. This CDR3 spans 15 amino acids. Germline CDR1 is ENHRY and CDR2 is SYGVKD. V trimming: 6 bases; J trimming: 3 bases; junction bases outside the gene matches: 8. Here the CDR3 DNA reads TGTGCCATCAGATTGGACAGGGGCTTAGAAGAGACCCAGTACTTC. It codes for CAIRLDRGLEETQYF.

The rearrangement links TRBV14 to TRBJ2-5; 11 bases map to TRBD2. Germline V gene sequence: CDR1 SGHDN, CDR2 FVKESK. V lost 5 bases to trimming and J lost 4 bases; unmatched junction nucleotides: 3. The CDR3 runs to 14 residues. The CDR3 region has the DNA TGTGCCAGCAGCTCTCTAGCGGGAGGAGAGACCCAGTACTTC. Translation: CASSSLAGGETQYF.

The chain's CDR3 is CASSTGQSLSTDTQYF. As DNA, the CDR3 is TGCGCCAGCAGCACAGGACAGTCGTTAAGCACAGATACGCAGTATTTT. This sequence joins TRBV5-1 and TRBJ2-3; weak D call: TRBD1 (6 bases). This CDR3 is built from 16 residues. V lost 4 bases and J lost 0, with 15 bases in between. From germline, CDR1 is SGHRS and CDR2 YFSETQ.

This sequence joins TRBV4-1 and TRBJ1-2; D is possibly TRBD1 (5 bases). Trimming took off 0 bases at V and 4 bases at J, with 12 bases between the two ends. Germline assignment: CDR1 MGHRA and CDR2 YSYEKL. There are 15 residues in the CDR3. CDR3 DNA sequence: TGCGCCAGCAGCCAAGAGAGAGCCGGGGGCTATGGCTACACCTTC. Protein: CASSQERAGGYGYTF.

The V call is TRBV5-1, the J call TRBJ1-6, with D possibly matching TRBD1 (6 bases). Trimming cost V 4 bases and J 7 bases, with 18 bases left between them. CDR1 SGHRS and CDR2 YFSETQ come from the germline V gene. The CDR3 runs to 16 residues. The CDR3 sequence: CASSEVTQGSNSPLHF. In nucleotides, the CDR3 is TGCGCCAGCAGCGAGGTCACCCAGGGGAGCAATTCACCCCTCCACTTT.

J is TRBJ2-7 and V is TRBV7-9; TRBD2 aligns across 8 bases. Germline CDR1 and CDR2: SEHNR and FQNEAQ (reference sequence). There are 16 residues in the CDR3. V was clipped by 2 bases and J by 0 bases; unmatched bases: 6. This CDR3 reads CASSLLAGGDSYEQYF. The CDR3 region has the DNA TGTGCCAGCAGCTTATTGGCGGGGGGCGACTCCTACGAGCAGTACTTC.

This clone was picked up one time. This sequence joins TRBV4-1 and TRBJ2-3, with 11 bases that match TRBD2. There are 15 residues in the CDR3. Germline lookup yields CDR1 MGHRA and CDR2 YSYEKL. Germline trimming cut 4 bases from V and 1 base from J; bases unmatched to any gene: 1. The CDR3 nucleotides are TGCGCCAGCAGCCCGACTAGCGGGGGCACAGATACGCAGTATTTT. Protein sequence: CASSPTSGGTDTQYF.

The V gene is TRBV4-2, the J gene TRBJ2-1, with D tentatively TRBD1 (6 bases). The V gene's germline CDR1 is LGHNA and CDR2 YNFKEQ. There are 15 residues in the CDR3. The V gene lost 1 base and the J gene lost 3 bases, with 10 bases spanning the gap. CDR3 DNA: TGTGCCAGCAGCCAAGGACAGGATGACTACAATGAGCAGTTCTTC. Its translation: CASSQGQDDYNEQFF.

The chain links TRBV5-1 to TRBJ2-2; 7 positions agree with TRBD2. V was clipped by 1 base and J by 5 bases; unmatched bases: 2. The CDR3 runs 14 residues. Germline CDR1 SGHRS, CDR2 YFSETQ. The CDR3 here is CASSLLGGTGELFF. The CDR3 DNA reads TGCGCCAGCAGCTTGTTGGGGGGGACCGGGGAGCTGTTTTTT.

V and J are TRBV10-3 and TRBJ1-1; D not resolved. With 7 bases removed from V and 1 base from J, the gap between germline ends came to 10 bases. The CDR3 length is 13 residues. CDR1 is ENHRY and CDR2 is SYGVKD in the germline V gene. This CDR3 is CAITASGNTEAFF. The DNA of the CDR3 is TGTGCCATCACGGCCAGCGGGAACACTGAAGCTTTCTTT.

The CDR3 DNA is TGTGCCAGCAGCTTAGTCAGCGTCAGATCTAACTATGGCTACACCTTC. Amino acids: CASSLVSVRSNYGYTF. This chain uses TRBV7-9 with TRBJ1-2; D unresolved. Germline CDR1 and CDR2: SEHNR and FQNEAQ (reference sequence). V lost 1 base and J lost 0, with 12 bases in between. The CDR3 contains 16 residues.

The chain combines TRBV18 with TRBJ2-1; perhaps TRBD1 as D (6 bases). V was clipped by 8 bases and J by 6 bases, with 14 bases between them. From germline, CDR1 is KGHSH and CDR2 LQKENI. This CDR3 has 13 amino acids. In DNA form, the CDR3 reads TGTGCCAGCAGCCACAGGGAACCCAATGAGCAGTTCTTC. This gives the protein CASSHREPNEQFF.

The chain combines TRBV9 with TRBJ2-3; no definite D call. The CDR3 is 15 amino acids. From germline, CDR1 is SGDLS and CDR2 YYNGEE. The V end lost 1 base, the J end lost 4 bases, and 13 bases lay between the germline ends. As DNA, the CDR3 is TGTGCCAGCAGCGTATCTGCGGTAATCCCAGATACGCAGTATTTT. Its translation is CASSVSAVIPDTQYF.

The V call is TRBV28, the J call TRBJ1-1; a possible D gene is TRBD1 (5 bases). The CDR3 has 12 residues. The germline V gene encodes CDR1 MDHEN and CDR2 SYDVKM. The ends were cut back, 7 bases at V and 11 bases at J, with 17 bases in the middle. CDR3 sequence reads: CASNTVGGYAFF. CDR3 DNA sequence: TGTGCCAGCAACACCGTGGGGGGGTATGCTTTCTTT. Full variable domain (remainder filled in from reference TRBV28 and TRBJ1-1): DVKVTQSSRYLVKRTGEKVFLECVQDMDHENMFWYRQDPGLGLRLIYFSYDVKMKEKGDIPEGYSVSREKKERFSLILESASTNQTSMYLCASNTVGGYAFFGQGTRLTVV.

V is TRBV14 and J is TRBJ2-2; D remains ambiguous. The V gene lost 1 base and the J gene lost 4 bases, with 10 bases spanning the gap. The CDR3 totals 15 residues. Germline lookup yields CDR1 SGHDN and CDR2 FVKESK. CDR3 residues: CASSQGRGPTGELFF. CDR3 DNA: TGTGCCAGCAGCCAAGGTCGTGGGCCCACCGGGGAGCTGTTTTTT.

This sequence joins TRBV29-1 and TRBJ2-1; 14 nucleotides align to TRBD2. V shed 1 base, J shed 9 bases, and the junction held 11 bases outside the gene matches. The CDR3 is 17 amino acids. Germline V gene data show CDR1 as SQVTM and CDR2 as ANQGSEA. CDR3 sequence: CSVEVLTGTSGSSEQFF. DNA for the CDR3: TGCAGCGTTGAAGTTCTAACCGGGACTAGCGGGAGCAGTGAGCAGTTCTTC.

This rearrangement joins TRBV2 to TRBJ1-3; maybe TRBD1 (6 bases). The CDR3 runs to 15 residues. The germline V gene encodes CDR1 SNHLY and CDR2 FYNNEI. The V end was cut by 4 bases, the J end by 3 bases, with 13 bases between. The CDR3 DNA is TGTGCCAGCAGTGCGGACAGTGGTGGTGGAAACACCATATATTTT. This codes for CASSADSGGGNTIYF.

V usage is TRBV19 and J usage is TRBJ2-1; 7 positions match TRBD2. This CDR3 region has 17 residues. The junction had 17 bases not matched to a gene; V was cut back by 5 bases and J by 7 bases. Germline loops: CDR1 LNHDA, CDR2 SQIVND (reference sequence). The CDR3 nucleotides are TGTGCCAGTAGTCTCTCAAGGAGCCGCGGGAGTAAGAATGAGCAGTTCTTC. As protein: CASSLSRSRGSKNEQFF.

The chain uses TRBV28 and TRBJ1-4; 7 bases are shared with TRBD1. V lost 3 bases, J lost 8 bases, and 6 bases stayed unmatched. Germline V gene data show CDR1 as MDHEN and CDR2 as SYDVKM. The CDR3 consists of 14 residues. The CDR3: CASSFRGGDEKLFF. CDR3 DNA: TGTGCCAGCAGTTTTCGAGGGGGCGACGAAAAACTGTTTTTT.